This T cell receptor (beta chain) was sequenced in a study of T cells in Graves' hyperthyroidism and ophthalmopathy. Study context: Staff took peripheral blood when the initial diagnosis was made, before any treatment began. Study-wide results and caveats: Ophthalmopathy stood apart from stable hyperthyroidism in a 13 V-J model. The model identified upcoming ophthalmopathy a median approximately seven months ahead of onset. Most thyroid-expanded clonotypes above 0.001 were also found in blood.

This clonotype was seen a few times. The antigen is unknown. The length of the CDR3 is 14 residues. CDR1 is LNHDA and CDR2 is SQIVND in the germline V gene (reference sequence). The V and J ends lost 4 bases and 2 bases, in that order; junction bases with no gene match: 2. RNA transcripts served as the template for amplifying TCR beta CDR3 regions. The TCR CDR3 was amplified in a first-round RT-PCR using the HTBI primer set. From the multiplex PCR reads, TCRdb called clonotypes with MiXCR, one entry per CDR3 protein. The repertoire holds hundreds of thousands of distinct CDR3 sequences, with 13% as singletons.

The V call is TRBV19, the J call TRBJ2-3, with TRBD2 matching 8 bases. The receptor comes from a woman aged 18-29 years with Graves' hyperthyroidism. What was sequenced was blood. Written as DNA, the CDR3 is TGTGCCAGTAGTAGAGCGGGGGTCACAGATACGCAGTATTTT. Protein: CASSRAGVTDTQYF. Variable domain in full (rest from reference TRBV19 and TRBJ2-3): DGGITQSPKYLFRKEGQNVTLSCEQNLNHDAMYWYRQDPGQGLRLIYYSQIVNDFQKGDIAEGYSVSREKKESFPLTVTSAQKNPTAFYLCASSRAGVTDTQYFGPGTRLTVL.